This T cell receptor beta chain was identified in a study of somatic mutations in cytotoxic T cells in rheumatoid arthritis (dated by TCRdb to about 2017). Some background on the complete study: Right after diagnosis and prior to the start of any treatment, 30 ml EDTA of peripheral blood was drawn from patients. Some V beta antibody-stained T-cell populations were flow-sorted on a FACSAria II or Sony SH800 at nearly 100% purity, and sorted V beta1+ cells also underwent TCRB sequencing. To characterize clonality, the study used TCRB deep sequencing while asking whether somatic mutations are carried by expanded CD8+ T-cell clones in newly diagnosed, untreated rheumatoid arthritis. TCRB deep sequencing covered over 55 patients with rheumatoid arthritis along with 20 healthy controls. Median age was essentially the same in the patient group and the control group. What the authors observed across the whole study: The expanded CD8+ clones had unknown antigen targets, and not appearing in virus-specific databases did not rule out that they were virus-specific. In about an eighth of the roughly 65 patients the largest CD8+ clone exceeded 20% of CD8+ cells, and several identical CD8+ TCRB sequences were shared between blood and synovial fluid. No adjustment for multiple comparisons was made for the slight TRBV07 underrepresentation in patients. Rheumatoid arthritis patients and age-matched healthy controls did not significantly differ in CD8+ T-cell clonality. CD8+ clonality increased with age in patients (Spearman r of about 0.5) but not in healthy controls.

About this clone itself: This receptor's antigen is unknown. Qualities for individual bases were not recorded, and no much larger clone is one base off.

Deletion took 0 bases off V and 5 bases off J, with a span of 4 bases between the germline ends. The germline V gene (reference sequence) sets CDR1 to PRHDT and CDR2 to FYEKMQ. The CDR3 sequence holds 12 residues, the cysteine and phenylalanine included. Only CDR3 DNA remains: 36 bases, in frame from the first base. CD4+ and CD8+ cells were isolated by positive magnetic bead selection on an AutoMACS, and purity was checked by flow cytometry. A TCR V beta antibody panel was used in flow cytometry to screen first for clonal expansions, which were then characterized by TCRB deep sequencing of sorted CD8+ fractions. Ficoll-Paque PLUS density gradient separation was used to isolate peripheral blood mononuclear cells. Nucleospin Tissue or Tissue XS kits were used to extract DNA from CD4-enriched, CD8-enriched or PBMC samples, and a Qubit 2.0 fluorometer was used for quantification. The immunoSEQ assay was applied to genomic DNA for TCRB CDR3 sequencing. Concerning the study's data processing: When patient CD8+ clones exceeding 1% were checked against published virus-specific TCRB sequences, only a few matched. Nothing other than productive TCRB rearrangements was included in the analyses. Defining a clone by its unique TCRB CDR3 sequence, the study calculated clonality as a productive clonality index derived from Shannon entropy. Repertoire overlap for a pair of samples was computed from each clone's template counts relative to total templates per sample. V-gene usage from TCRB sequencing and V-gene usage measured by flow cytometry were correlated (Spearman r of about 0.61). TCRdb re-hosts the immuneACCESS table, in-frame sequences only. Its copies lack some clones; in the studies checked, an unresolved V gene accounts for under half of them, and the cause for the rest is not known. Clonal size and the V and J genes are those of that table, whereas D and trimming came from the DNA. This sample gives about 10,000 clones in total; over 75% of them show up just once. Jointly, the top ten make up roughly an eighth of the sample.

The rearrangement joined TRBV13 to TRBJ2-5, with an unclear D gene assignment. The receptor's source is an adult with rheumatoid arthritis. The material sequenced was CD8+ T cells sorted from blood. Here the CDR3 is given as CASSLGIETQYF. In nucleotide form, the sequence is TGTGCCAGCAGCTTAGGCATCGAGACCCAGTACTTC.